A single sample gave rise to the 11 T cell receptor beta chains below, sequenced in a study of cytomegalovirus exposure and HLA in healthy donors (dated by TCRdb to about 2017). The library came from the immunoSEQ multiplex PCR assay. For the multiplex PCR, a mixture combining 60 forward primers for TCR Vbeta segments and 13 reverse primers for TCR Jbeta segments was used. Here the immuneACCESS table is served through TCRdb, limited to in-frame sequences with V and J called. Missing clones are a known gap in these copies; in checked studies unresolved V genes cover under half, and the rest lacks a known reason. Present in this sample are under 200,000 clones, roughly four fifths of which were seen just once. The ten largest clones add up to more than 4% of the sample. Material for sequencing was PBMCs. The receptors were sampled from a man aged 35 to 55 in good health and CMV-seronegative.

V usage is TRBV5-4 and J usage is TRBJ2-5, with 8 positions matching TRBD1. Germline CDR1 and CDR2: SGHNT and YYREEE (reference sequence). The trim removed 4 bases at V and 2 bases at J, leaving 4 bases unmatched. The CDR3 spans 14 residues. The CDR3 DNA reads as TGTGCCAGCAGCCTCGGGACAGGACAAGAGACCCAGTACTTC. Its protein product is CASSLGTGQETQYF.

This CDR3 reads CASSLPTDSSEAFF. In DNA, the CDR3 is TGTGCCAGCAGCTTACCGACGGACAGCTCTGAAGCTTTCTTT. The chain employs TRBV7-9 and TRBJ1-1, with D possibly TRBD1 on 6 matching bases. Per the germline V gene, CDR1 is SEHNR and CDR2 is FQNEAQ (reference sequence). V dropped 2 bases and J dropped 6 bases, with 13 bases sitting between them. The CDR3 covers 14 residues.

This clone was seen a single time. This rearrangement joins TRBV4-2 to TRBJ2-5; tentative D call: TRBD2 (6 bases). CDR3 length equals 15 residues. Trimming took 1 base from V and 4 from J, leaving 13 bases between them. The germline V gene encodes CDR1 LGHNA and CDR2 YNFKEQ. CDR3 sequence: CASSQAGPGVETQYF. As DNA, the CDR3 is TGTGCCAGCAGCCAAGCGGGCCCGGGGGTAGAGACCCAGTACTTC.

The CDR3 DNA follows: TGTGCCAGCAGCCCGCGACTAGCGGGGAACACCGGGGAGCTGTTTTTT. Amino acid sequence: CASSPRLAGNTGELFF. The chain is built from TRBV7-9 and TRBJ2-2, with 10 bases matching TRBD2. The J segment lost 1 base and the V segment lost 5 bases, leaving 4 bases of the junction unmatched. Per the germline V gene, CDR1 is SEHNR and CDR2 is FQNEAQ (reference sequence). There are 16 residues in the CDR3. Drawing the rest from reference TRBV7-9 and TRBJ2-2, the complete variable domain is DTGVSQNPRHKITKRGQNVTFRCDPISEHNRLYWYRQTLGQGPEFLTYFQNEAQLEKSRLLSDRFSAERPKGSFSTLEIQRTEQGDSAMYLCASSPRLAGNTGELFFGEGSRLTVL.

The chain combines TRBV15 with TRBJ1-4, with D possibly TRBD1 on 5 matching bases. CDR3 size: 14 residues. CDR1 and CDR2 from the germline V gene are LNHNV and YYDKDF (reference sequence). V lost 0 bases to trimming and J lost 6 bases, with 8 bases between them. CDR3 coding DNA: TGTGCCACCAGCAGAGAGCGGGGGTATGAAAAACTGTTTTTT. This gives the protein CATSRERGYEKLFF.

This chain links TRBV13 with TRBJ1-2, with 10 bases identical to TRBD1. Germline V lookup: CDR1 PRHDT, CDR2 FYEKMQ (reference sequence). J was trimmed by 3 bases and V by 5 bases; bases with no gene match: 6. The CDR3 covers 15 residues. CDR3: CASSTTGGLDYGYTF. CDR3 DNA: TGTGCCAGCAGCACGACAGGGGGCCTGGACTATGGCTACACCTTC.

The chain employs TRBV11-2 and TRBJ2-5, with 8 bases matching TRBD2. The end of the DNA fits TRBJ2-7 better, so the J call may be wrong. This CDR3 is 17 amino acids long. Germline loops: CDR1 SGHAT, CDR2 FQNNGV. CDR3 sequence: CASSLGGHGRVAYEQYF. In DNA form, the CDR3 reads TGTGCCAGCAGCTTAGGGGGGCACGGGAGGGTAGCCTACGAGCAGTACTTC.

The chain combines TRBV6-5 with TRBJ1-5, with D possibly matching TRBD1 (6 bases). Germline V gives CDR1 MNHEY, CDR2 SVGAGI. Trimming shortened V by 4 bases and J by 3 bases, and 13 bases separated the two germline ends. This CDR3 spans 15 amino acids. The CDR3 DNA is TGTGCCAGCAGTTTCGGCAGGGGCTTCAATCAGCCCCAGCATTTT. It specifies CASSFGRGFNQPQHF.

V usage is TRBV5-8 and J usage is TRBJ2-7, with a possible D match to TRBD1 (5 bases). Germline loops: CDR1 SGHTS, CDR2 YDEGEE. This CDR3 is 13 amino acids long. Trimming pared 6 bases from V and 3 bases from J, leaving 13 bases between. CDR3 amino acids: CASTRAQGYEQYF. For the CDR3, the DNA is TGTGCCAGCACTAGGGCTCAGGGCTACGAGCAGTACTTC.

This clone has just a few counts. The rearrangement joins TRBV6-5 to TRBJ1-1; no reliable D call. V gave up 5 bases and J gave up 6 bases, with 13 bases separating them. The CDR3 contains 13 residues. CDR1 is MNHEY and CDR2 is SVGAGI in the germline V gene. The CDR3 region is CASSKEGLSEAFF. The CDR3 DNA sequence: TGTGCCAGCAGTAAGGAGGGCCTCTCTGAAGCTTTCTTT.

The chain is built from TRBV7-9 and TRBJ1-2; no definite D call. The CDR3 totals 11 residues. Trimming shortened V by 5 bases and J by 5 bases, and 6 bases separated the two germline ends. Germline V lookup: CDR1 SEHNR, CDR2 FQNEAQ (reference sequence). The CDR3 is CASSLEYGYTF. CDR3 nucleotides: TGTGCCAGCAGCCTGGAGTATGGCTACACCTTC.